What follows are 20 T cell receptor beta chains derived from one specimen sequenced in a study of T cell repertoires in cytomegalovirus infection. Each CDR3 protein gets one entry after TCRdb re-called the reads with MiXCR. The data contain around 490,000 distinct CDR3 sequences, 26% of them singletons. The material sequenced was PBMCs. These receptors all come from a human donor in good health (CMV status not recorded). Some clones in this sample may be carry-over from other donors' samples.

This clonotype has only a few counts. This sequence joins TRBV7-2 and TRBJ2-1, with 9 bases that match TRBD2. This CDR3 is 16 amino acids long. With V trimmed by 2 bases and J by 2 bases, 4 bases remained unmatched. Looked up from germline, CDR1 is SGHTA and CDR2 is FQGNSA. As DNA, the CDR3 is TGTGCCAGCAGCTTAAATGCGGGAGGGGCCTACAATGAGCAGTTCTTC. Encoded protein: CASSLNAGGAYNEQFF.

The V and J genes are TRBV28 and TRBJ1-5; 8 bases fit TRBD1. The CDR3 loop spans 16 amino acids. The V and J ends lost 2 bases and 4 bases, in that order; junction bases with no gene match: 7. CDR1 and CDR2 (germline): MDHEN, SYDVKM. CDR3 nucleotide sequence: TGTGCCAGCAGTTTAGTTCCCGGACAGGGAAATCAGCCCCAGCATTTT. Amino acids: CASSLVPGQGNQPQHF.

This chain uses TRBV7-8 with TRBJ2-1; D is perhaps TRBD2 (7 bases). Looked up from germline, CDR1 is SGHVS and CDR2 is FQNEAQ. V lost 5 bases, J lost 5 bases, and 16 bases lay in between. The CDR3 consists of 15 residues. CDR3 protein: CASSGGGRQDNEQFF. The CDR3 DNA reads TGTGCCAGCAGCGGGGGGGGACGACAGGACAATGAGCAGTTCTTC.

The chain couples TRBV7-9 to TRBJ2-2, with TRBD1 identical over 8 bases. The germline V gene encodes CDR1 SEHNR and CDR2 FQNEAQ (reference sequence). Trimming took 0 bases from V and 4 from J; bases not matched to a gene: 4. This CDR3 comprises 16 residues. CDR3 residues: CASSLAQGASTGELFF. In DNA form, the CDR3 reads TGTGCCAGCAGCTTAGCTCAGGGGGCAAGCACCGGGGAGCTGTTTTTT.

This clonotype showed up just once. This chain connects TRBV6-4 to TRBJ2-1, with unresolved D. Germline loops: CDR1 MRHNA, CDR2 SNTAGT. V gave up 3 bases and J gave up 0 bases, with 12 bases separating them. The CDR3 spans 16 residues. The DNA of the CDR3 is TGTGCCAGCAGTGAGCTGGCGGCGAGCTCCTACAATGAGCAGTTCTTC. As protein: CASSELAASSYNEQFF.

In this sample, this clonotype turned up a few times. The gene calls are TRBV6-2 or TRBV6-3 and TRBJ2-7; a weak D match, TRBD2 (5 bases). CDR3 size: 15 residues. The V end lost 2 bases, the J end lost 0 bases, and 11 bases lay between the germline ends. From germline, CDR1 is MNHEY and CDR2 SVGEGT. The DNA for the CDR3 is TGTGCCAGCAGTTACCAAGCGGTCACCTCCTACGAGCAGTACTTC. It specifies CASSYQAVTSYEQYF.

The genes are TRBV5-6 and TRBJ2-1, with D perhaps given as TRBD1 or TRBD2 (5 bases each). Germline values: CDR1 SGHDT, CDR2 YYEEEE. With 4 bases removed from V and 6 bases from J, the gap between germline ends came to 14 bases. The CDR3 contains 14 residues. This CDR3 reads CASSARDGINEQFF. CDR3 nucleotides: TGTGCCAGCAGCGCCCGGGACGGAATCAATGAGCAGTTCTTC.

V is TRBV7-2 and J is TRBJ2-2, with 9 bases aligning to TRBD1. This CDR3 is 18 amino acids long. CDR1 is SGHTA and CDR2 is FQGNSA in the germline V gene. J gave up 7 bases and V 1 base, and 13 bases lay outside the gene matches. The CDR3 here is CASSLEGTGTGISGELFF. The CDR3 DNA reads as TGTGCCAGCAGCTTAGAGGGAACCGGGACAGGGATCAGCGGGGAGCTGTTTTTT.

This chain links TRBV7-8 with TRBJ2-1, with D possibly matching TRBD2 (6 bases). Germline V gene lookup returns CDR1 SGHVS and CDR2 FQNEAQ. V was trimmed by 5 bases and J by 4 bases, leaving 18 bases between them. The length of the CDR3 is 16 residues. This CDR3 is CASSNTRLALYNEQFF. CDR3 nucleotide sequence: TGTGCCAGCAGCAACACTCGGCTAGCGCTGTACAATGAGCAGTTCTTC.

The genes are TRBV12-3 or TRBV12-4 and TRBJ2-1; 8 bases map to TRBD2. V was clipped by 6 bases and J by 10 bases; unmatched bases: 23. The length of the CDR3 is 18 residues. The CDR3: CASSGGKPYWGGRYEQFF. The CDR3 DNA follows: TGTGCCAGCAGCGGGGGGAAGCCGTACTGGGGCGGGAGGTACGAGCAGTTCTTC.

The sample holds many counts of this clonotype. The chain uses TRBV7-8 and TRBJ2-4; the match to TRBD2 covers 9 bases. CDR1 and CDR2 (germline): SGHVS, FQNEAQ. The CDR3 length is 17 residues. Losses at the gene ends were 3 bases for V and 0 bases for J; bases not matched to a gene: 6. CDR3 in amino acids: CASSFMTSGLAKNIQYF. CDR3 coding DNA: TGTGCCAGCAGCTTTATGACTAGCGGATTAGCCAAAAACATTCAGTACTTC.

In its sample, this clonotype was seen a few times. The V call is TRBV7-2, the J call TRBJ2-7, with 11 bases lining up with TRBD2. The ends lost 3 bases at V and 3 bases at J; junction bases unmatched: 4. Germline V CDR1 and CDR2: SGHTA, FQGNSA. The CDR3 sequence is 15 residues long. CDR3: CASSLTGTSGYEQYV. The DNA for the CDR3 is TGTGCCAGCAGCTTGACCGGGACTAGCGGCTACGAGCAGTACGTC.

The V gene is TRBV20-1, the J gene TRBJ2-7; 8 bases map to TRBD1. Per germline, CDR1 DFQATT and CDR2 SNEGSKA (reference sequence). The CDR3 sequence is 12 residues long. V gave up 7 bases and J gave up 6 bases; unmatched junction bases: 8. The CDR3 nucleotides are TGCAGTGTCGGGACAGGTTATTTCGAGCAGTACTTC. This codes for CSVGTGYFEQYF.

The chain joins TRBV28 to TRBJ1-5; 8 positions match TRBD1. Germline CDR1 MDHEN, CDR2 SYDVKM. Trimming took 4 bases from V and 1 from J; bases not matched to a gene: 9. This CDR3 is built from 17 residues. CDR3 DNA: TGTGCCAGCAGTTCCCGGACAGGGATAGTCAGCAATCAGCCCCAGCATTTT. Translated, it gives CASSSRTGIVSNQPQHF. The full variable domain, in which reference TRBV28 and TRBJ1-5 provide the parts outside the CDR3, is DVKVTQSSRYLVKRTGEKVFLECVQDMDHENMFWYRQDPGLGLRLIYFSYDVKMKEKGDIPEGYSVSREKKERFSLILESASTNQTSMYLCASSSRTGIVSNQPQHFGDGTRLSIL.

The rearrangement links TRBV7-6 to TRBJ1-3, with D possibly TRBD1 on 5 matching bases. Germline V CDR1 and CDR2: SGHVS, FNYEAQ. Trimming removed 2 bases from V and 4 bases from J, with 12 bases in between. The CDR3 totals 15 residues. The CDR3 DNA is TGTGCCAGCAGCTTATATCTGGGGCCGGGAAACACCATATATTTT. This encodes CASSLYLGPGNTIYF.

The chain recombines TRBV20-1 with TRBJ2-3; 14 positions match TRBD2. The germline V gene has CDR1 DFQATT and CDR2 SNEGSKA (reference sequence). V shed 0 bases, J shed 5 bases, and the junction held 10 bases outside the gene matches. The CDR3 covers 18 residues. The CDR3, as DNA: TGCAGTGCTAGAGATTCCGGACTAGCGGGAGGCTTAGGAGATACGCAGTATTTT. Translation gives CSARDSGLAGGLGDTQYF.

The V and J genes are TRBV7-9 and TRBJ2-1, with D perhaps matching TRBD2 (6 bases). V lost 4 bases and J 4 bases, leaving 11 bases between the germline ends. The length of the CDR3 is 14 residues. Germline-derived CDR1 and CDR2 are SEHNR and FQNEAQ (reference sequence). The CDR3: CASSSDSGYNEQFF. CDR3 in DNA: TGTGCCAGCAGCTCCGATAGCGGATACAATGAGCAGTTCTTC.

This clonotype was observed a few times. J is TRBJ2-5 and V is TRBV12-3 or TRBV12-4, with a weak D call TRBD1 (5 bases). This CDR3 has 14 residues. V lost 8 bases, J lost 7 bases, and 20 bases lay in between. The chain's CDR3 is CASSPFRALGTQYF. The CDR3 coding sequence is TGTGCCAGCTCGCCCTTCAGGGCCCTCGGGACCCAGTACTTC.

This clonotype has just a few counts. The rearrangement links TRBV7-9 to TRBJ1-1, with 10 bases lining up with TRBD1. Trimming took 7 bases from V and 4 from J; bases not matched to a gene: 9. The CDR3 is made up of 15 amino acids. The germline gives CDR1 SEHNR, CDR2 FQNEAQ (reference sequence). CDR3 in amino acids: CASIPGTGVATEAFF. The CDR3 nucleotides are TGTGCCAGCATCCCCGGGACAGGGGTGGCCACTGAAGCTTTCTTT.

This rearrangement joins TRBV30 to TRBJ2-1, with D uncertain. CDR1 is GTSNPN, CDR2 SVGIG, per germline (reference sequence). The V and J ends lost 0 bases and 8 bases respectively, with 8 bases between them. The CDR3 spans 12 residues. CDR3 in amino acids: CAWSVWVHEQFF. As DNA, the CDR3 is TGTGCCTGGAGTGTTTGGGTCCATGAGCAGTTCTTC.